The entry below gives a single T cell receptor beta chain sequence along with its context. The record originates from a study of blood T cell repertoires in COVID-19. Turning to the study itself: COVID-19 samples collected from the United States, Italy and Spain covered acute and convalescent phases. The cDNA or gDNA used as material had been derived from T cells, B-cell-depleted T cells, or PBMCs.

In the original analysis: Estimated nucleated cell counts came from reference gene primer amplification. Assay: immunoSEQ multiplex PCR; the TCRdb copy retains only in-frame clones and omits some. Clonal size and the V and J genes are those of that table, whereas D and trimming came from the DNA. The sample includes roughly 250,000 clones, 65% to 85% of them seen just once. The sequencing sample was made of peripheral blood. The sequence was obtained from a woman between 40 and 55 years old who had recovered from COVID-19.

For the CDR3, the DNA is TGTGCCAGCAGTTCCGAGCTCCGGGCCAACGTCCTGACTTTC. Translation: CASSSELRANVLTF. This chain joins TRBV7-9 and TRBJ2-6, with D hard to call. The germline V gene encodes CDR1 SEHNR and CDR2 FQNEAQ (reference sequence). The CDR3 is made up of 14 amino acids. V was cut by 6 bases and J by 5 bases, with 11 bases left in between. The full variable domain, rest sourced from reference TRBV7-9 and TRBJ2-6, is DTGVSQNPRHKITKRGQNVTFRCDPISEHNRLYWYRQTLGQGPEFLTYFQNEAQLEKSRLLSDRFSAERPKGSFSTLEIQRTEQGDSAMYLCASSSELRANVLTFGAGSRLTVL.